Sequencing of this TCR beta chain was carried out in a study of T cell repertoires in cytomegalovirus infection. In germline, CDR1 is LNHDA, CDR2 SQIVND (reference sequence). The CDR3 spans 16 residues. J lost 1 base, V lost 5 bases, and 8 bases had no gene match. In TCRdb, the reads were re-called with MiXCR into one record per CDR3 protein. The repertoire consists of about 68,000 distinct CDR3 sequences, with 20% to 25% occurring once and the leading ten covering almost 80%. This clonotype came up a few times. Its specificity is unknown. The sequencing input was PBMCs, sequenced either directly or after in vitro stimulation (not recorded which). The receptor's source is a human donor in good health (CMV status not recorded). Some clones in this sample may be carry-over from other donors' samples. This rearrangement joins TRBV19 to TRBJ1-1; 9 nucleotides line up with TRBD1. CDR3 bases: TGTGCCAGTAGTCGTGGGGACAGGGTGGAGAACACTGAAGCTTTCTTT. It codes for CASSRGDRVENTEAFF.